Listed below are T cell receptor beta chains from one sample, sequenced in a study of cytomegalovirus exposure and HLA in healthy donors. Here immunoSEQ multiplex PCR was the method, and the copy in TCRdb shows in-frame clones only, minus some. The repertoire has 140,000 or so clones, around 80% of them found once; the top ten carry 3.5% to 4.5%. Sequencing was performed on PBMCs. The origin of the receptors is a woman in her thirties or forties in good health and CMV-seropositive. Each CDR3 is given with its conserved first and last residue. A D gene is named only where the DNA matches it firmly. A row's size may be missing; if present it is once, few, many or a size class.

V: TRBV15
D: TRBD1
J: TRBJ2-2
size: .
CDR3: CATSRNTGGSLSGELFF
DNA: TGTGCCACCAGCCGTAATACAGGGGGCTCTTTATCCGGGGAGCTGTTTTTT

V: TRBV2
D: .
J: TRBJ2-7
size: .
CDR3: CASSEAPRTAEQYF
DNA: TGTGCCAGCAGTGAAGCCCCAAGGACAGCCGAGCAGTACTTC

V: TRBV25-1
D: .
J: TRBJ2-1
size: .
CDR3: CASSMGQGSYNEQFF
DNA: TGTGCCAGCAGTATGGGGCAGGGGTCCTACAATGAGCAGTTCTTC

V: TRBV7-2
D: TRBD2
J: TRBJ2-5
size: .
CDR3: CASSLAIAGGLGQETQYF
DNA: TGTGCCAGCAGCTTAGCGATAGCGGGAGGGCTGGGGCAAGAGACCCAGTACTTC

V: TRBV7-2
D: TRBD1
J: TRBJ2-3
size: .
CDR3: CASSTPGTVKRDTQYF
DNA: TGTGCCAGCAGCACACCCGGGACAGTCAAAAGAGATACGCAGTATTTT

V: TRBV28
D: .
J: TRBJ1-2
size: .
CDR3: CASRTGQNDYGYTF
DNA: TGTGCCAGCAGGACTGGACAGAACGACTATGGCTACACCTTC

V: TRBV7-3
D: TRBD1
J: TRBJ2-5
size: .
CDR3: CASSSQQGAKTQYF
DNA: TGTGCCAGCAGCTCCCAACAGGGGGCTAAGACCCAGTACTTC

V: TRBV5-1
D: .
J: TRBJ2-3
size: .
CDR3: CASSLSMAGLTDTQYF
DNA: TGCGCCAGCAGCTTGTCCATGGCGGGGCTCACAGATACGCAGTATTTT

V: TRBV6-6
D: TRBD2
J: TRBJ2-1
size: .
CDR3: CASRPSGRTYNEQFF
DNA: TGTGCCAGCAGACCAAGCGGGAGGACTTACAATGAGCAGTTCTTC

V: TRBV10-3
D: TRBD2
J: TRBJ2-1
size: once
CDR3: CAISESKSGSSYNEQFF
DNA: TGTGCCATCAGTGAGTCGAAGAGCGGGAGCTCCTACAATGAGCAGTTCTTC

V: TRBV19
D: .
J: TRBJ2-7
size: .
CDR3: CASSIPGTYEQYF
DNA: TGTGCCAGTAGTATACCGGGGACCTACGAGCAGTACTTC

V: TRBV2
D: .
J: TRBJ1-1
size: .
CDR3: CASSEVAGGRLGAFF
DNA: TGTGCCAGCAGTGAAGTGGCCGGCGGCCGACTAGGGGCTTTCTTT

V: TRBV19
D: TRBD1
J: TRBJ1-5
size: .
CDR3: CASSPDRGYNQPQHF
DNA: TGTGCCAGTAGCCCGGACAGGGGGTACAATCAGCCCCAGCATTTT

V: TRBV19
D: TRBD1
J: TRBJ1-2
size: .
CDR3: CASNLQGFSYGYTF
DNA: TGTGCCAGTAATCTACAGGGGTTCTCCTATGGCTACACCTTC

V: TRBV11-2
D: .
J: TRBJ1-2
size: .
CDR3: CASSLTDGNYGYTF
DNA: TGTGCCAGCAGCCTGACAGACGGAAACTATGGCTACACCTTC

V: TRBV9
D: TRBD2
J: TRBJ2-7
size: .
CDR3: CASSARGERDSYEQYF
DNA: TGTGCCAGCAGCGCCCGGGGGGAGCGGGACTCCTACGAGCAGTACTTC

V: TRBV4-1
D: .
J: TRBJ1-2
size: .
CDR3: CASSQGPFPADYGYTF
DNA: TGCGCCAGCAGCCAGGGTCCTTTTCCGGCGGACTATGGCTACACCTTC

V: TRBV29-1
D: TRBD2
J: TRBJ2-7
size: .
CDR3: CSVGGGNGRVEQYF
DNA: TGCAGCGTTGGGGGGGGTAATGGAAGGGTCGAGCAGTACTTC

V: TRBV5-4
D: .
J: TRBJ2-1
size: .
CDR3: CASSLNRGGTTNEQFF
DNA: TGTGCCAGCAGCTTGAATAGGGGGGGAACAACAAATGAGCAGTTCTTC

V: TRBV5-4
D: TRBD1
J: TRBJ2-3
size: .
CDR3: CASSFGRGRTDTQYF
DNA: TGTGCCAGCAGCTTTGGCAGGGGGCGTACAGATACGCAGTATTTT

V: TRBV7-9
D: TRBD2
J: TRBJ2-7
size: .
CDR3: CASSLEPRGRLREQYF
DNA: TGTGCCAGCAGCTTAGAACCGCGGGGGAGACTACGCGAGCAGTACTTC

V: TRBV5-6
D: TRBD1
J: TRBJ2-7
size: .
CDR3: CASSSGQSYEQYF
DNA: TGTGCCAGCAGCTCGGGACAGTCCTACGAGCAGTACTTC

V: TRBV5-6
D: TRBD1
J: TRBJ2-7
size: .
CDR3: CASSSDDRGRYEQYF
DNA: TGTGCCAGCAGCTCGGACGACAGGGGACGCTACGAGCAGTACTTC

V: TRBV7-3
D: .
J: TRBJ1-5
size: .
CDR3: CASSLITGSRDSTFSNQSQHF
DNA: TGTGCCAGCAGCTTAATAACAGGCTCGAGGGACTCAACCTTCAGCAATCAGTCCCAGCATTTT

V: TRBV30
D: .
J: TRBJ1-4
size: .
CDR3: CAWSVGDINEKLFF
DNA: TGTGCCTGGAGTGTAGGGGACATTAATGAAAAACTGTTTTTT

V: TRBV27
D: .
J: TRBJ2-7
size: .
CDR3: CASSHGQPYEQYF
DNA: TGTGCCAGCAGCCACGGACAGCCCTACGAGCAGTACTTC

V: TRBV5-4
D: TRBD1
J: TRBJ2-5
size: .
CDR3: CASSWTGGQEETQYF
DNA: TGTGCCAGCAGCTGGACAGGGGGCCAGGAGGAGACCCAGTACTTC

V: TRBV18
D: .
J: TRBJ1-2
size: .
CDR3: CASSPKMDRANYGYTF
DNA: TGTGCCAGCTCACCTAAAATGGACAGAGCCAACTATGGCTACACCTTC

V: TRBV5-1
D: TRBD2
J: TRBJ2-5
size: many
CDR3: CASSWGAGKGETQYF
DNA: TGCGCCAGCAGCTGGGGAGCGGGAAAGGGAGAGACCCAGTACTTC

V: TRBV28
D: TRBD1
J: TRBJ2-1
size: few
CDR3: CASRTGGLYNEQFF
DNA: TGTGCCAGCAGGACAGGGGGGCTCTACAATGAGCAGTTCTTC

V: TRBV11-2
D: .
J: TRBJ1-2
size: .
CDR3: CASSLGGGLDYGYTF
DNA: TGTGCCAGCAGCTTAGGAGGGGGTTTAGACTACGGCTACACCTTC

V: TRBV6-1
D: .
J: TRBJ2-3
size: .
CDR3: CASTLRPRSGDTQYF
DNA: TGTGCCAGCACCTTGCGGCCCCGATCGGGAGATACGCAGTATTTT

V: TRBV11-2
D: TRBD1
J: TRBJ2-7
size: .
CDR3: CASSGQGKYEQYF
DNA: TGTGCCAGCAGCGGACAGGGAAAGTACGAGCAGTACTTC

V: TRBV28
D: .
J: TRBJ2-5
size: .
CDR3: CASSLTVGREETQYF
DNA: TGTGCCAGCAGCCTCACGGTGGGCAGGGAAGAGACCCAGTACTTC

V: TRBV2
D: TRBD2
J: TRBJ2-4
size: .
CDR3: CASRDLAGVENIQYF
DNA: TGTGCCAGCAGGGATCTAGCGGGGGTTGAAAACATTCAGTACTTC

V: TRBV28
D: .
J: TRBJ2-5
size: .
CDR3: CASRPQDYQETQYF
DNA: TGTGCCAGCAGACCTCAGGACTACCAAGAGACCCAGTACTTC